The 25 T cell receptor beta chains below were found in one sample sequenced in a study of response to subunit inactivated influenza vaccine. TCRdb re-derived calls from the RT-PCR reads in MiXCR, one entry per CDR3 protein. The repertoire holds hundreds of thousands of distinct CDR3 sequences, with 15% to 20% as singletons. Here the sequenced sample was CD4+ T cells sorted from PBMCs, taken about 23 months after vaccination. These receptors came from a man in his fifties or sixties who received an inactivated influenza vaccine.

On this clonotype itself: This could be a read error, since a much larger clone is one nucleotide away. The J gene is TRBJ2-7, the V gene TRBV12-3 or TRBV12-4; 7 nucleotides align to TRBD1. V lost 4 bases to trimming and J lost 9 bases; unmatched junction nucleotides: 3. The CDR3 sequence is 11 residues long. The CDR3 sequence is CASSYRGGQYF. The CDR3, as DNA: TGTGCCAGCAGTTACAGGGGCGGGCAGTACTTC.

This clonotype has a handful of counts. The chain carries TRBV5-1 and TRBJ1-4; TRBD1 agrees at 9 bases. V was pared by 7 bases and J by 7 bases, with 5 bases of the junction left unmatched. From germline, CDR1 is SGHRS and CDR2 YFSETQ. The CDR3 covers 13 residues. The CDR3, as DNA: TGCGCCAGCTCTACAGGGGGCTTTGAAAAACTGTTTTTT. It codes for CASSTGGFEKLFF.

This clonotype was detected only a few times. CDR3 sequence reads: CASSLGGSGEQFF. The CDR3 coding sequence is TGTGCCAGCAGCTTAGGCGGGAGTGGTGAGCAGTTCTTC. This chain joins TRBV11-1 and TRBJ2-1; 7 bases map to TRBD2. V lost 1 base to trimming and J lost 9 bases; unmatched junction nucleotides: 3. CDR3 length equals 13 residues. Germline V lookup: CDR1 SGHAT, CDR2 FQDESV (reference sequence). Based on the CDR3 plus reference TRBV11-1 and TRBJ2-1, the full variable domain is EAEVAQSPRYKITEKSQAVAFWCDPISGHATLYWYRQILGQGPELLVQFQDESVVDDSQLPKDRFSAERLKGVDSTLKIQPAELGDSAMYLCASSLGGSGEQFFGPGTRLTVL.

The V call is TRBV3-1, the J call TRBJ1-2, with D hard to call. Trimming shortened V by 1 base and J by 0 bases, and 9 bases separated the two germline ends. Germline V gives CDR1 LGHDT, CDR2 YNNKEL (reference sequence). CDR3 length: 15 residues. In nucleotides, the CDR3 is TGTGCCAGCAGCCAAGGAATCAGTGCTAACTATGGCTACACCTTC. Residues: CASSQGISANYGYTF.

The chain recombines TRBV5-5 with TRBJ2-7; D is unresolved. This CDR3 is 14 amino acids long. CDR1 is SGHKS, CDR2 YYEKEE, per germline (reference sequence). Between the trimmed V and J ends, which lost 0 bases and 2 bases, there was a span of 9 bases. CDR3 in amino acids: CASSLDGRTYEQYF. The DNA for the CDR3 is TGTGCCAGCAGCTTGGACGGACGAACCTACGAGCAGTACTTC.

This clonotype was found a few times. This chain joins TRBV20-1 and TRBJ2-1, with 7 bases identical to TRBD2. The V gene's germline CDR1 is DFQATT and CDR2 SNEGSKA (reference sequence). With 3 bases clipped from V and 2 bases from J, the junction kept 4 bases outside the gene matches. The CDR3 has 14 residues. CDR3 amino acids: CSASRGSPYNEQFF. CDR3 nucleotides: TGCAGTGCTAGTCGCGGGAGTCCCTACAATGAGCAGTTCTTC.

The V and J genes are TRBV5-1 and TRBJ2-5; D not resolved. CDR3 length: 11 residues. The germline V gene encodes CDR1 SGHRS and CDR2 YFSETQ. Deletions cut 2 bases from V and 14 bases from J, with 13 bases between. CDR3 sequence reads: CASSLKTHQYF. For the CDR3, the DNA is TGCGCCAGCAGCTTAAAAACCCATCAATACTTC.

This clonotype was recorded a few times. The V call is TRBV10-1, the J call TRBJ2-5, with a weak D call TRBD1 (6 bases). Trimming took off 4 bases at V and 10 bases at J, with 16 bases between the two ends. The CDR3 has 13 amino acids. The germline gives CDR1 WNHNN, CDR2 SYGVQD (reference sequence). CDR3 region: CASSVNRASGQYF. In nucleotides, the CDR3 is TGCGCCAGCAGTGTCAACAGGGCATCGGGCCAGTACTTC.

The CDR3 protein is CASSEQLAGFSPRTGELFF. The CDR3 region has the DNA TGTGCCAGCAGTGAACAGCTAGCGGGATTTTCCCCACGCACCGGGGAGCTGTTTTTT. The chain links TRBV2 to TRBJ2-2, with 9 nucleotides matching TRBD2. The CDR3 totals 19 residues. Looked up from germline, CDR1 is SNHLY and CDR2 is FYNNEI. V dropped 2 bases and J dropped 4; count of bases not matched to a gene: 14.

The chain is built from TRBV28 and TRBJ1-5, with D perhaps matching TRBD1 (6 bases). CDR3 length: 18 amino acids. From germline, CDR1 is MDHEN and CDR2 SYDVKM. V lost 6 bases and J lost 0, with 21 bases in between. DNA for the CDR3: TGTGCCAGCAGCTCGAGGGGGGGTCAGGGGTATAGCAATCAGCCCCAGCATTTT. The encoded protein is CASSSRGGQGYSNQPQHF. Full variable domain (rest looked up from reference TRBV28 and TRBJ1-5): DVKVTQSSRYLVKRTGEKVFLECVQDMDHENMFWYRQDPGLGLRLIYFSYDVKMKEKGDIPEGYSVSREKKERFSLILESASTNQTSMYLCASSSRGGQGYSNQPQHFGDGTRLSIL.

This clonotype was observed a few times. CDR3 amino acids: CASSFEGTNTEAFF. The CDR3 nucleotides read TGTGCCAGCAGTTTTGAGGGGACGAACACTGAAGCTTTCTTT. This chain links TRBV12-3 or TRBV12-4 with TRBJ1-1; a weak D match, TRBD1 (5 bases). V was pared by 3 bases and J by 1 base, with 9 bases between. This CDR3 region has 14 residues.

This clonotype was picked up many times. The chain is built from TRBV11-3 and TRBJ2-3; TRBD1 aligns across 9 bases. The CDR3 covers 18 residues. The germline CDR1 and CDR2 sequences are SGHNT and YENEEA. With V trimmed by 5 bases and J by 4 bases, 16 bases remained unmatched. As DNA, the CDR3 is TGTGCCAGCAGCCCGGCCCCATACAGGGGGCGGGGGCCAGATACGCAGTATTTT. It translates to CASSPAPYRGRGPDTQYF.

This clonotype came up a few times. The chain is built from TRBV12-3 or TRBV12-4 and TRBJ2-1; possibly TRBD2 for D (7 bases). The CDR3 length is 14 residues. V was shortened by 6 bases and J by 6 bases, with 15 bases between the two germline ends. CDR3 coding DNA: TGTGCCAGCAGCCCGATCGGGGGGCCCAATGAGCAGTTCTTC. Protein: CASSPIGGPNEQFF.

The gene calls are TRBV6-1 and TRBJ1-5, with TRBD1 matching 8 bases. This CDR3 is built from 14 residues. Germline trimming cut 3 bases from V and 6 bases from J; bases unmatched to any gene: 4. Germline V gene sequence: CDR1 MNHNS, CDR2 SASEGT. This CDR3 is CASSDGQGGQPQHF. In nucleotides, the CDR3 is TGTGCCAGCAGTGATGGACAGGGTGGTCAGCCCCAGCATTTT.

V gene TRBV25-1 combines with J gene TRBJ2-1; D is perhaps TRBD1 (6 bases). The germline gives CDR1 MGHDK, CDR2 SYGVNS. The V gene lost 2 bases and the J gene lost 4 bases, with 15 bases spanning the gap. CDR3 length equals 16 residues. The DNA of the CDR3 is TGTGCCAGCAGTGAAGAGGGCACAGGGTGGTACAATGAGCAGTTCTTC. Encoded protein: CASSEEGTGWYNEQFF.

This clonotype turned up a few times. V gene TRBV29-1 combines with J gene TRBJ2-3, with 7 bases fitting TRBD2. The CDR3 has 12 residues. Germline-derived CDR1 and CDR2 are SQVTM and ANQGSEA. Trimming cost V 5 bases and J 4 bases; bases outside gene matches: 3. CDR3 nucleotides: TGCAGCGTTACGGGAGGACCAGATACGCAGTATTTT. It yields the protein CSVTGGPDTQYF.

This chain connects TRBV18 to TRBJ1-4; TRBD1 matches 8 bases. The CDR3 sequence is 14 residues long. Germline V lookup: CDR1 KGHSH, CDR2 LQKENI. After removal of 3 bases from V and 8 bases from J, the junction contained 5 bases not matched to a gene. CDR3 DNA sequence: TGTGCCAGCTCACCTGGGACAGGTCAAGAAAAACTGTTTTTT. It yields the protein CASSPGTGQEKLFF.

This chain uses TRBV20-1 with TRBJ2-3, with 11 positions matching TRBD2. The CDR3 extends over 14 amino acids. The germline gives CDR1 DFQATT, CDR2 SNEGSKA (reference sequence). V lost 1 base and J lost 3; bases outside the gene matches: 0. CDR3: CSARGLAGTDTQYF. Written as DNA, the CDR3 is TGCAGTGCTAGAGGACTAGCGGGAACAGATACGCAGTATTTT.

Details on this clonotype: At one boundary the junction diverges from the germline segment, which might be a read error. The gene calls are TRBV3-1 and TRBJ2-6; TRBD1 matches 8 bases. Germline V gene data show CDR1 as LGHDT and CDR2 as YNNKEL (reference sequence). The CDR3 totals 18 residues. The CDR3 DNA sequence: TGTGCCTGCAGCCAAGACAGGGGACCTATCTCTGGGGCCAACGTCCTGACTTTC. Amino acids: CACSQDRGPISGANVLTF.

This clonotype was counted a few times. V is TRBV5-1 and J is TRBJ2-5; maybe TRBD1 (6 bases). The CDR3 runs to 14 residues. Looked up from germline, CDR1 is SGHRS and CDR2 is YFSETQ. Trimming shortened V by 5 bases and J by 3 bases, and 14 bases separated the two germline ends. The CDR3 bases are TGCGCCAGCAGTACCGGGACACAGAAAGAGACCCAGTACTTC. It encodes CASSTGTQKETQYF.

This CDR3 is CASTSIGTGGHGQPQHF. The CDR3 DNA sequence: TGTGCCAGCACCTCAATCGGGACAGGGGGCCACGGGCAGCCCCAGCATTTT. The rearrangement links TRBV21-1 to TRBJ1-5; the D call of TRBD1 is as the table states it, not checked on the DNA. TRBV21-1 is noted as a pseudogene. CDR3 length: 17 amino acids.

This chain links TRBV24-1 with TRBJ2-3; D remains unclear. The V and J ends lost 0 bases and 5 bases respectively, with 5 bases between them. The CDR3 sequence is 13 residues long. CDR1 and CDR2 from the germline V gene are KGHDR and SFDVKD. The DNA for the CDR3 is TGTGCCACCAGTGATTTGCCTAGAGATACGCAGTATTTT. It encodes CATSDLPRDTQYF.

The V call is TRBV20-1, the J call TRBJ2-5; 12 bases fit TRBD2. Losses at the gene ends were 3 bases for V and 2 bases for J; bases not matched to a gene: 7. Per germline, CDR1 DFQATT and CDR2 SNEGSKA (reference sequence). The CDR3 loop spans 16 amino acids. Here the CDR3 reads CSASPLAGGTQETQYF. CDR3 nucleotide sequence: TGCAGTGCTAGTCCTCTAGCGGGAGGGACGCAAGAGACCCAGTACTTC.

This chain uses TRBV7-2 with TRBJ2-5; 9 bases are shared with TRBD1. V lost 4 bases and J lost 5; bases outside the gene matches: 5. Germline assignment: CDR1 SGHTA and CDR2 FQGNSA. The CDR3 length is 14 residues. CDR3 sequence: CASSWDRAMETQYF. The CDR3 bases are TGTGCCAGCAGCTGGGACAGGGCAATGGAGACCCAGTACTTC.

This clonotype has only a few counts. V usage is TRBV6-6 and J usage is TRBJ1-2, with 8 positions matching TRBD1. The ends lost 7 bases at V and 7 bases at J; junction bases unmatched: 8. Looked up from germline, CDR1 is MNHNY and CDR2 is SVGAGI (reference sequence). The CDR3 has 13 amino acids. CDR3 DNA: TGTGCCAGCACTCCAGACAGGGGCGGTGGCTACACCTTC. Its protein product is CASTPDRGGGYTF.